What follows are 20 T cell receptor beta chains derived from one specimen sequenced in a study of cytomegalovirus exposure and HLA in healthy donors. The repertoire was sequenced with immunoSEQ multiplex PCR; TCRdb's copy has only in-frame clones and lacks some. The profile covers approximately 150,000 clones, with roughly nine tenths appearing a single time and 0.69% taken by the ten largest. Sequencing was done on a sample of PBMCs. All receptors come from a man aged 18 to 30 in good health and CMV-seronegative.

The V and J genes are TRBV5-1 and TRBJ1-4; the D is unclear. This CDR3 has 18 residues. Trimming left V 1 base short and J 0 bases short, with 16 bases between. CDR1 and CDR2 from the germline V gene are SGHRS and YFSETQ. The DNA of the CDR3 is TGCGCCAGCAGCTTGAACGGAGGAATGAGAACAACTAATGAAAAACTGTTTTTT. Amino acid sequence: CASSLNGGMRTTNEKLFF.

This sequence joins TRBV27 and TRBJ2-1; 8 bases are a match to TRBD1. Losses at the gene ends were 4 bases for V and 7 bases for J; bases not matched to a gene: 6. Germline V gene sequence: CDR1 MNHEY, CDR2 SMNVEV (reference sequence). The CDR3 sequence is 14 residues long. In DNA form, the CDR3 reads TGTGCCAGCAGTTGGGACAGGACCCTTAATGAGCAGTTCTTC. Amino acid sequence: CASSWDRTLNEQFF.

V gene TRBV28 combines with J gene TRBJ1-2, with D perhaps matching TRBD1 (6 bases). V lost 5 bases and J 3 bases, leaving 19 bases between the germline ends. This CDR3 comprises 16 residues. The germline CDR1 and CDR2 sequences are MDHEN and SYDVKM. The CDR3 here is CASSPSGQLGHYGYTF. The CDR3 DNA reads TGTGCCAGCAGTCCTTCCGGACAGCTGGGGCACTATGGCTACACCTTC.

Only a few counts were recorded for this clone. This sequence joins TRBV28 and TRBJ1-2; 7 nucleotides agree with TRBD1. Trimming at V came to 5 bases and at J to 8 bases, leaving 5 bases not matched to a gene. This CDR3 is 12 amino acids long. Germline-derived CDR1 and CDR2 are MDHEN and SYDVKM. The CDR3 region is CASSRQGWGYTF. CDR3 sequence (DNA): TGTGCCAGCAGTCGACAGGGATGGGGCTACACCTTC.

V and J are TRBV4-2 and TRBJ2-5; tentatively, D is TRBD1 (6 bases). The CDR3 has 14 amino acids. V lost 0 bases and J lost 5, with 10 bases in between. CDR1 is LGHNA and CDR2 is YNFKEQ in the germline V gene. CDR3 in DNA: TGTGCCAGCAGCCAAGATTTGAGGGGGGAGACCCAGTACTTC. It yields the protein CASSQDLRGETQYF.

The genes are TRBV10-3 and TRBJ2-3, with 8 bases identical to TRBD2. CDR1 is ENHRY, CDR2 SYGVKD, per germline. The ends lost 3 bases at V and 10 bases at J; junction bases unmatched: 12. This CDR3 spans 15 amino acids. The CDR3 nucleotides read TGTGCCATCAGTGACCCACGTGGAGACGGGGGGGCGCAGTATTTT. It encodes CAISDPRGDGGAQYF.

The chain has TRBV9 and TRBJ1-1, with D possibly matching TRBD1 (6 bases). Germline lookup yields CDR1 SGDLS and CDR2 YYNGEE. This CDR3 contains 13 residues. Trimming left V 2 bases short and J 6 bases short, with 11 bases between. The CDR3 reads CASSVTGVAEAFF. As DNA, the CDR3 is TGTGCCAGCAGCGTGACAGGCGTCGCTGAAGCTTTCTTT.

A single count supports this clone. This chain joins TRBV29-1 and TRBJ1-2, with 7 positions matching TRBD1. With V trimmed by 0 bases and J by 5 bases, 3 bases remained unmatched. This CDR3 comprises 13 residues. CDR1 and CDR2 from the germline V gene are SQVTM and ANQGSEA. The CDR3 reads CSVEDRGIYGYTF. The DNA of the CDR3 is TGCAGCGTTGAAGACAGGGGGATTTATGGCTACACCTTC.

The V and J genes are TRBV13 and TRBJ2-4, with TRBD2 identical over 14 bases. The germline CDR1 and CDR2 sequences are PRHDT and FYEKMQ (reference sequence). V lost 4 bases to trimming and J lost 1 base; unmatched junction nucleotides: 3. The CDR3 totals 17 residues. CDR3: CASSYWTSGRAKNIQYF. CDR3 nucleotides: TGTGCCAGCAGCTACTGGACTAGCGGGAGGGCCAAAAACATTCAGTACTTC. Using reference TRBV13 and TRBJ2-4 for the parts outside the CDR3, the full variable domain is AAGVIQSPRHLIKEKRETATLKCYPIPRHDTVYWYQQGPGQDPQFLISFYEKMQSDKGSIPDRFSAQQFSDYHSELNMSSLELGDSALYFCASSYWTSGRAKNIQYFGAGTRLSVL.

V is TRBV9 and J is TRBJ2-3; tentatively, D is TRBD2 (6 bases). Germline CDR1 is SGDLS and CDR2 is YYNGEE. This CDR3 spans 16 amino acids. The ends were cut back, 1 base at V and 2 bases at J, with 14 bases in the middle. CDR3 sequence: CASSVLAGTYTDTQYF. The CDR3 DNA is TGTGCCAGCAGCGTATTGGCGGGGACCTACACAGATACGCAGTATTTT.

The CDR3, as DNA: TGTGCCAGTAGTATAGCCCCAGAGGCGTTCACTGAAGCTTTCTTT. It codes for CASSIAPEAFTEAFF. The J gene is TRBJ1-1, the V gene TRBV19, with D unclear. Germline CDR1 and CDR2: LNHDA and SQIVND (reference sequence). The germline V and J ends were trimmed by 1 base and 4 bases, with 13 bases remaining between them. The CDR3 consists of 15 residues.

The gene calls are TRBV5-8 and TRBJ1-1; 8 bases agree with TRBD1. The CDR3 totals 15 residues. Germline V CDR1 and CDR2: SGHTS, YDEGEE. V lost 4 bases and J lost 1; bases outside the gene matches: 6. The CDR3: CASSDYRGENTEAFF. The CDR3 bases are TGTGCCAGCAGCGACTACAGGGGGGAGAACACTGAAGCTTTCTTT.

This chain connects TRBV5-4 to TRBJ2-7, with 9 bases that match TRBD2. The trim removed 5 bases at V and 2 bases at J, leaving 11 bases unmatched. The CDR3 runs 16 residues. The V gene's germline CDR1 is SGHNT and CDR2 YYREEE (reference sequence). The CDR3 loop reads CASSPWRLAGTYEQYV. The CDR3 DNA reads TGTGCCAGCAGTCCTTGGCGGCTAGCGGGGACCTACGAGCAGTACGTC.

The V call is TRBV10-3, the J call TRBJ2-5; D unresolved. Germline values: CDR1 ENHRY, CDR2 SYGVKD. The length of the CDR3 is 12 residues. V was cut by 4 bases and J by 3 bases, with 6 bases left in between. CDR3 nucleotides: TGTGCCATCAGTGCCCGGGAAGAGACCCAGTACTTC. Translating gives CAISAREETQYF.

The V gene is TRBV6-1, the J gene TRBJ2-7; D perhaps matches TRBD2 (5 bases). Germline-derived CDR1 and CDR2 are MNHNS and SASEGT. V lost 0 bases and J lost 3, with 9 bases in between. The CDR3 is 14 amino acids. CDR3 in DNA: TGTGCCAGCAGTGAAGCGCGGCGGGTCTACGAGCAGTACGTC. Encoded protein: CASSEARRVYEQYV.

This rearrangement joins TRBV6-5 to TRBJ2-3; maybe TRBD2 (7 bases). Germline V CDR1 and CDR2: MNHEY, SVGAGI. The CDR3 loop spans 13 amino acids. The V end was cut by 6 bases, the J end by 5 bases, with 12 bases between. In nucleotides, the CDR3 is TGTGCCAGCAGAGGGGGGGGGCGAGATACGCAGTATTTT. It translates to CASRGGGRDTQYF.

The chain links TRBV6-1 to TRBJ2-7; no reliable D call. Trimming stripped 3 bases from V and 6 bases from J, with 12 bases between. The CDR3 sequence is 13 residues long. Germline V gives CDR1 MNHNS, CDR2 SASEGT. CDR3 protein: CASSEVPGPEQYF. The CDR3 DNA is TGTGCCAGCAGTGAGGTCCCTGGCCCCGAGCAGTACTTC.

The chain uses TRBV19 and TRBJ2-3; 8 positions agree with TRBD2. Unmatched junction bases numbered 11, after V lost 6 bases and J lost 6 bases. This CDR3 contains 15 residues. Per germline, CDR1 LNHDA and CDR2 SQIVND (reference sequence). CDR3 region: CASSPGLVEGDTQYF. In DNA, the CDR3 is TGTGCCAGTAGCCCGGGACTAGTAGAGGGGGATACGCAGTATTTT. The full variable domain, with the rest looked up from reference TRBV19 and TRBJ2-3, is DGGITQSPKYLFRKEGQNVTLSCEQNLNHDAMYWYRQDPGQGLRLIYYSQIVNDFQKGDIAEGYSVSREKKESFPLTVTSAQKNPTAFYLCASSPGLVEGDTQYFGPGTRLTVL.

The chain couples TRBV7-9 to TRBJ2-5; TRBD2 agrees at 9 bases. Looked up from germline, CDR1 is SEHNR and CDR2 is FQNEAQ (reference sequence). The V gene end was trimmed by 3 bases and the J gene end by 1 base; junction bases not matched to a gene: 6. The CDR3 consists of 16 residues. Written as DNA, the CDR3 is TGTGCCAGCAGCTTTCTGGCGGGAGGGGTCCAAGAGACCCAGTACTTC. Its protein product is CASSFLAGGVQETQYF.

J is TRBJ1-6 and V is TRBV19; D gene uncertain. CDR1 is LNHDA and CDR2 is SQIVND in the germline V gene (reference sequence). The CDR3 consists of 16 residues. Deletions cut 7 bases from V and 4 bases from J, with 17 bases between. CDR3 sequence: CASTAVLGAYNSPLHF. Written as DNA, the CDR3 is TGTGCCAGTACGGCTGTGTTGGGAGCTTATAATTCACCCCTCCACTTT.